Below, 8 T cell receptor beta chains from the same sample are listed, as sequenced in a study of radiotherapy plus CTLA-4 blockade in lung cancer. The assay was immunoSEQ multiplex PCR, and TCRdb's table has in-frame clones only and misses some. Found here are about 30,000 clones, 79% of them singletons; the top ten hold 16%. Here the sequenced sample was peripheral blood, taken from a patient treated with radiotherapy plus ipilimumab. The receptors come from a human donor with non-small cell lung cancer that progressed on radiotherapy plus ipilimumab.

The CDR3 sequence is CASSLGFENTEAFF. CDR3 DNA sequence: TGTGCCAGCAGCTTAGGGTTCGAGAACACTGAAGCTTTCTTT. This rearrangement joins TRBV11-1 to TRBJ1-1; D is uncertain. Trimming took off 1 base at V and 1 base at J, with 7 bases between the two ends. Per germline, CDR1 SGHAT and CDR2 FQDESV (reference sequence). This CDR3 region has 14 residues.

Here the CDR3 reads CASSVAGGSEETQYF. Written as DNA, the CDR3 is TGTGCCAGCAGCGTAGCCGGGGGATCAGAAGAGACCCAGTACTTC. The chain joins TRBV9 to TRBJ2-5; a weak D match, TRBD2 (6 bases). Germline assignment: CDR1 SGDLS and CDR2 YYNGEE. V was shortened by 0 bases and J by 3 bases, with 12 bases between the two germline ends. The CDR3 length is 15 residues. The variable domain in full, with the rest retrieved from reference TRBV9 and TRBJ2-5, is DSGVTQTPKHLITATGQRVTLRCSPRSGDLSVYWYQQSLDQGLQFLIQYYNGEERAKGNILERFSAQQFPDLHSELNLSSLELGDSALYFCASSVAGGSEETQYFGPGTRLLVL.

The chain carries TRBV27 and TRBJ2-1; TRBD2 matches at 11 bases. The CDR3 sequence is 13 residues long. The junction had 10 bases not matched to a gene; V was cut back by 6 bases and J by 15 bases. Germline loops: CDR1 MNHEY, CDR2 SMNVEV (reference sequence). CDR3 sequence reads: CASRPSGRTYPFF. The CDR3 DNA is TGTGCCAGCAGGCCTAGCGGGAGGACTTATCCGTTCTTC.

The chain joins TRBV7-9 to TRBJ1-2, with D unclear. The V and J ends lost 2 bases and 0 bases respectively, with 19 bases between them. The CDR3 has 18 residues. CDR1 is SEHNR and CDR2 is FQNEAQ in the germline V gene (reference sequence). The CDR3 loop reads CASSLSTAPQPTNYGYTF. In DNA, the CDR3 is TGTGCCAGCAGCTTATCGACGGCCCCACAACCCACTAACTATGGCTACACCTTC.

Here the CDR3 reads CASSQVRARTEQYF. Here the CDR3 DNA reads TGCGCCAGCAGCCAAGTCAGGGCTCGGACCGAGCAGTACTTC. The rearrangement links TRBV4-1 to TRBJ2-7, with a tentative D call TRBD1 (5 bases). V was shortened by 1 base and J by 6 bases, with 13 bases between the two germline ends. CDR1 and CDR2 from the germline V gene are MGHRA and YSYEKL. CDR3 length: 14 residues.

The J gene is TRBJ1-4, the V gene TRBV27, with unresolved D. The germline CDR1 and CDR2 sequences are MNHEY and SMNVEV (reference sequence). Deletions cut 7 bases from V and 2 bases from J, with 11 bases between. The CDR3 is 14 residues long. The CDR3: CASTQVATNEKLFF. CDR3 sequence (DNA): TGTGCCAGCACCCAGGTGGCTACTAATGAAAAACTGTTTTTT.

The chain couples TRBV7-2 to TRBJ2-5; 8 nucleotides align to TRBD1. The trim removed 8 bases at V and 6 bases at J, leaving 11 bases unmatched. The CDR3 extends over 14 amino acids. Germline values: CDR1 SGHTA, CDR2 FQGNSA. CDR3 amino acids: CASGSTGAGKTQYF. For the CDR3, the DNA is TGTGCCAGCGGATCGACAGGGGCGGGAAAGACCCAGTACTTC.

The gene calls are TRBV27 and TRBJ2-7, with 7 nucleotides matching TRBD1. With 2 bases clipped from V and 0 bases from J, the junction kept 4 bases outside the gene matches. The CDR3 sequence is 15 residues long. Germline CDR1 and CDR2: MNHEY and SMNVEV (reference sequence). The CDR3 nucleotides are TGTGCCAGCAGTTTAGCCGGGACAGCCTCCTACGAGCAGTACTTC. Translating gives CASSLAGTASYEQYF.